This passage covers 16 T cell receptor beta chains from one sample sequenced in a study of shared clonotypes between healthy human individuals (dated by TCRdb to between 2020 and 2021). The library was prepared using the immunoSEQ multiplex PCR assay. This immuneACCESS table, as held by TCRdb, lists in-frame sequences with V and J called but not all clones. Of the missing ones, under half trace to an unresolved V gene in checked studies; the others have no known cause. The sample records 2,500,000 or so clones, roughly 92% of which are singletons. 0.11% to 0.15% of the sample is held by the ten biggest clonotypes. Sample: naive CD4+ T cells sorted from blood. According to the study, the label for this sample's cell subset or site signals: CD45RA+ positively selected. These receptors originate from a man aged 18 to 29 in good health.

CDR3 amino acids: CASHEEGYSNQPQHF. In DNA, the CDR3 is TGTGCCAGTCACGAGGAGGGCTATAGCAATCAGCCCCAGCATTTT. The chain recombines TRBV19 with TRBJ1-5; D is uncertain. The CDR3 covers 15 residues. V was pared by 8 bases and J by 0 bases, with 14 bases between. The germline V gene has CDR1 LNHDA and CDR2 SQIVND (reference sequence). The full variable domain, completed using reference TRBV19 and TRBJ1-5, is DGGITQSPKYLFRKEGQNVTLSCEQNLNHDAMYWYRQDPGQGLRLIYYSQIVNDFQKGDIAEGYSVSREKKESFPLTVTSAQKNPTAFYLCASHEEGYSNQPQHFGDGTRLSIL.

As for this clone: The same CDR3 arises from other DNA sequences in this sample as well. The V call is TRBV7-2, the J call TRBJ1-1; 8 nucleotides line up with TRBD1. Germline V gene lookup returns CDR1 SGHTA and CDR2 FQGNSA. With 5 bases clipped from V and 1 base from J, the junction kept 3 bases outside the gene matches. The CDR3 loop spans 14 amino acids. This CDR3 is CASSPGQGNTEAFF. CDR3 bases: TGTGCCAGCAGCCCCGGACAGGGGAACACTGAAGCTTTCTTT.

The rearrangement links TRBV10-1 to TRBJ2-3; D perhaps matches TRBD2 (5 bases). The CDR3 length is 10 residues. Germline V lookup: CDR1 WNHNN, CDR2 SYGVQD (reference sequence). Trimming shortened V by 8 bases and J by 6 bases, and 6 bases separated the two germline ends. CDR3 bases: TGCGCCAGCCGGAGGGATACGCAGTATTTT. It yields the protein CASRRDTQYF.

The chain has TRBV25-1 and TRBJ2-3; D may be TRBD1 or TRBD2 (6 bases each). The CDR3 loop spans 15 amino acids. The V end was cut by 6 bases, the J end by 1 base, with 14 bases between. Germline V lookup: CDR1 MGHDK, CDR2 SYGVNS. The CDR3 region is CASSARGRGTDTQYF. The CDR3, as DNA: TGTGCCAGCAGCGCCCGGGGGCGCGGCACAGATACGCAGTATTTT.

The rearrangement uses TRBV7-2 and TRBJ2-4; 7 nucleotides match TRBD2. CDR1 is SGHTA and CDR2 is FQGNSA in the germline V gene. This CDR3 spans 15 amino acids. The junction had 11 bases not matched to a gene; V was cut back by 5 bases and J by 7 bases. CDR3 DNA: TGTGCCAGCAGCCCCCGGGGAGGGCCGGGGAACATTCAGTACTTC. As protein: CASSPRGGPGNIQYF. Full variable domain (rest looked up from reference TRBV7-2 and TRBJ2-4): GAGVSQSPSNKVTEKGKDVELRCDPISGHTALYWYRQSLGQGLEFLIYFQGNSAPDKSGLPSDRFSAERTGGSVSTLTIQRTQQEDSAVYLCASSPRGGPGNIQYFGAGTRLSVL.

Comment on this clone: In the same sample, other DNA sequences code for this CDR3. The V call is TRBV7-2, the J call TRBJ1-6; no definite D call. CDR3 length: 12 residues. V dropped 6 bases and J dropped 4 bases, with 4 bases sitting between them. Germline V gene lookup returns CDR1 SGHTA and CDR2 FQGNSA. CDR3 in DNA: TGTGCCAGCAGTCTTTATAATTCACCCCTCCACTTT. It is translated as CASSLYNSPLHF.

This chain joins TRBV29-1 and TRBJ1-2, with TRBD1 matching 8 bases. V was clipped by 7 bases and J by 6 bases; unmatched bases: 16. This CDR3 is built from 15 residues. Per germline, CDR1 SQVTM and CDR2 ANQGSEA. CDR3 bases: TGCAGCGCTTCCATGGGGGACAGGCGGCTGGATGGCTACACCTTC. It encodes CSASMGDRRLDGYTF.

This sequence joins TRBV5-6 and TRBJ2-3; D unresolved. This CDR3 comprises 11 residues. Trimming pared 4 bases from V and 6 bases from J, leaving 6 bases between. Germline CDR1 SGHDT, CDR2 YYEEEE. CDR3: CASSVADTQYF. In nucleotides, the CDR3 is TGTGCCAGCAGCGTTGCTGATACGCAGTATTTT.

This rearrangement joins TRBV27 to TRBJ1-6, with 7 bases matching TRBD1. V lost 6 bases to trimming and J lost 8 bases; unmatched junction nucleotides: 4. CDR1 is MNHEY and CDR2 is SMNVEV in the germline V gene (reference sequence). The CDR3 extends over 13 amino acids. The CDR3: CASSDRVDSPLHF. As DNA, the CDR3 is TGTGCCAGCAGCGACAGGGTGGATTCACCCCTCCACTTT.

This clone was recorded once. The chain employs TRBV30 and TRBJ2-2, with a tentative D call TRBD2 (5 bases). The V and J ends lost 0 bases and 3 bases respectively, with 11 bases between them. CDR3 size: 15 residues. Looked up from germline, CDR1 is GTSNPN and CDR2 is SVGIG (reference sequence). DNA for the CDR3: TGTGCCTGGAGTGTACTTTCGGGATACACCGGGGAGCTGTTTTTT. Translating gives CAWSVLSGYTGELFF.

This chain uses TRBV5-6 with TRBJ2-2; no firm D call. V was cut by 4 bases and J by 3 bases, with 13 bases left in between. Germline V gene data show CDR1 as SGHDT and CDR2 as YYEEEE. The CDR3 is made up of 15 amino acids. CDR3 bases: TGTGCCAGCAGCGGATGGGTGGAGTACACCGGGGAGCTGTTTTTT. Amino acids: CASSGWVEYTGELFF.

The V call is TRBV9, the J call TRBJ1-2; a weak D match, TRBD1 (6 bases). V lost 4 bases and J lost 4, with 14 bases in between. This CDR3 has 14 amino acids. Per the germline V gene, CDR1 is SGDLS and CDR2 is YYNGEE. This chain's CDR3 is CASSPDDRPYGYTF. The CDR3 DNA reads as TGTGCCAGCAGCCCCGATGACAGGCCCTATGGCTACACCTTC.

The CDR3 loop is CASRQGRRVDTQYF. The CDR3 DNA reads TGTGCCAGCAGACAGGGACGGCGGGTAGATACGCAGTATTTT. The V call is TRBV6-6, the J call TRBJ2-3; D possibly corresponds to TRBD1 (6 bases). Germline CDR1 reads MNHNY; CDR2 reads SVGAGI (reference sequence). V was trimmed by 6 bases and J by 5 bases, leaving 15 bases between them. The CDR3 totals 14 residues.

A single count supports this clone. The genes are TRBV2 and TRBJ2-7, with 9 bases fitting TRBD2. Germline-derived CDR1 and CDR2 are SNHLY and FYNNEI. The CDR3 consists of 14 residues. V dropped 6 bases and J dropped 2; count of bases not matched to a gene: 5. CDR3 nucleotide sequence: TGTGCCAGCAGGTGGGCTAGCGGGACCTACGAGCAGTACTTC. Amino acid sequence: CASRWASGTYEQYF.

For this clone: In the same sample, other DNA sequences code for this CDR3. The chain recombines TRBV7-9 with TRBJ1-5; no clear D. The length of the CDR3 is 14 residues. V lost 1 base, J lost 3 bases, and 7 bases lay in between. CDR1 and CDR2 (germline): SEHNR, FQNEAQ (reference sequence). The CDR3, as DNA: TGTGCCAGCAGCTTAGGTCCAAACAATCAGCCCCAGCATTTT. Translating it yields CASSLGPNNQPQHF.

A word on this clone: Different DNA sequences within this sample yield the same CDR3. This chain connects TRBV6-5 to TRBJ1-2; D is perhaps TRBD1 (5 bases). V lost 2 bases and J lost 4, with 5 bases in between. The CDR3 is 12 residues long. Per germline, CDR1 MNHEY and CDR2 SVGAGI. CDR3 in DNA: TGTGCCAGCAGTTACACAGGCTATGGCTACACCTTC. As protein: CASSYTGYGYTF.